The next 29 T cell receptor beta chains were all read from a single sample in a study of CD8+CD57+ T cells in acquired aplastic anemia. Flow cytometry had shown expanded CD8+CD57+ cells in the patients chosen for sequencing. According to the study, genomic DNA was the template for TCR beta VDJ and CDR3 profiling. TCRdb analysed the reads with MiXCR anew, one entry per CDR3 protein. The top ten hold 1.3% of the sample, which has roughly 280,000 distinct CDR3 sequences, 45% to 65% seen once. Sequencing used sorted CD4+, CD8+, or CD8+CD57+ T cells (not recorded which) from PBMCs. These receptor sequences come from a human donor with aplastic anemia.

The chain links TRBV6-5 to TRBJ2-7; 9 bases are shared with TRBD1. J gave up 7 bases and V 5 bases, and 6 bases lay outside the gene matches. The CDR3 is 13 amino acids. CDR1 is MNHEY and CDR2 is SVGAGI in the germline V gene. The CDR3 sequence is CASSDTQGAEQYF. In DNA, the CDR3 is TGTGCCAGCAGTGACACACAGGGGGCAGAGCAGTACTTC.

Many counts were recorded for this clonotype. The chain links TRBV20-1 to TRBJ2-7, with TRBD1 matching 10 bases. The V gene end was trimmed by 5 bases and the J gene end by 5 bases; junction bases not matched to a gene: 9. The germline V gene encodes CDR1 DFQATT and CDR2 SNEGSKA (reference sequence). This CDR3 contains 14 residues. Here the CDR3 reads CSAGPDRGQDEQYF. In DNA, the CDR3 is TGCAGTGCTGGACCTGACAGGGGGCAGGACGAGCAGTACTTC.

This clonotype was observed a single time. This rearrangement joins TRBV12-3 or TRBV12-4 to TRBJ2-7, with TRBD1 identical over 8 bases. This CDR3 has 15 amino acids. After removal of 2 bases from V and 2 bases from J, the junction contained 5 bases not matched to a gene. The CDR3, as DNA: TGTGCCAGCAGTTTAAGGCAGGGGGCTGCCTACGAGCAGTACTTC. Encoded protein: CASSLRQGAAYEQYF.

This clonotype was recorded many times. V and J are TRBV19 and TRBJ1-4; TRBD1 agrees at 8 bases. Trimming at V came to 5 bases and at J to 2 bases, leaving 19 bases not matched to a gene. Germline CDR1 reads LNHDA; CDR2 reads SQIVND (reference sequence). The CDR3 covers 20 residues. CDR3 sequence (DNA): TGTGCCAGTAGTCAATCTTCCGGGACAGGCGTAATACATACTAATGAAAAACTGTTTTTT. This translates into CASSQSSGTGVIHTNEKLFF.

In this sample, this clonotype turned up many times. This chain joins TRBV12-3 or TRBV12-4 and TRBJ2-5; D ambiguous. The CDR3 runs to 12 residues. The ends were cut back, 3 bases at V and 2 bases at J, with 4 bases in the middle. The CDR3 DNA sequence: TGTGCCAGCAGTTTCATTCAAGAGACCCAGTACTTC. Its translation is CASSFIQETQYF.

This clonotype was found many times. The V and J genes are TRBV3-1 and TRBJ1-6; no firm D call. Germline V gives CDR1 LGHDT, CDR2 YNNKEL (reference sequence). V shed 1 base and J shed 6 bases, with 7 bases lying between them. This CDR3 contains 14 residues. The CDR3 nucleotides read TGTGCCAGCAGCCAAGGGCAGTTTAATTCACCCCTCCACTTT. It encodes CASSQGQFNSPLHF.

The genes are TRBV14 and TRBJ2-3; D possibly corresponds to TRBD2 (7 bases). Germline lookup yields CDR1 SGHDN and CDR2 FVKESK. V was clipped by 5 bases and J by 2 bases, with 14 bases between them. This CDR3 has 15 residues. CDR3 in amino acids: CASSGRGAFTDTQYF. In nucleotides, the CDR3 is TGTGCCAGCAGCGGACGGGGGGCCTTCACAGATACGCAGTATTTT.

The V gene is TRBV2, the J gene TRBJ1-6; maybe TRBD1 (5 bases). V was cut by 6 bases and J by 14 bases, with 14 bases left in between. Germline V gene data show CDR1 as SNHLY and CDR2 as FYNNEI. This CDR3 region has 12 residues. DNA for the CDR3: TGTGCCAGCAGGGGGACGGGGGACTCCCTCCACTTT. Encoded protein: CASRGTGDSLHF.

DNA for the CDR3: TGCAGTGCTGAACCTTTCGGTCGGGGGGGGCAAGAGACCCAGTACTTC. It encodes CSAEPFGRGGQETQYF. The V gene is TRBV20-1, the J gene TRBJ2-5, with 8 bases aligning to TRBD2. Germline trimming cut 5 bases from V and 2 bases from J; bases unmatched to any gene: 13. The germline V gene has CDR1 DFQATT and CDR2 SNEGSKA (reference sequence). The CDR3 consists of 16 residues.

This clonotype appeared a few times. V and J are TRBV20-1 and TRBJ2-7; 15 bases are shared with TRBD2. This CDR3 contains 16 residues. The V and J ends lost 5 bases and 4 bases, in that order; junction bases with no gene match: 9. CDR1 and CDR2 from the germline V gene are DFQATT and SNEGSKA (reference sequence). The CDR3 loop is CSASPLGTSGGYEQYF. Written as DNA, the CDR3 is TGCAGTGCTTCCCCGCTGGGGACTAGCGGGGGGTACGAGCAGTACTTC.

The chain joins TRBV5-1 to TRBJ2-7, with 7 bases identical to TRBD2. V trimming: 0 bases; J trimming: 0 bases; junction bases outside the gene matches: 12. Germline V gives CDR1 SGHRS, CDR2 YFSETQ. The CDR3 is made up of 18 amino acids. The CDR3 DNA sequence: TGCGCCAGCAGCTTGGACCCTAGAACGACTAGCACCTCCTACGAGCAGTACTTC. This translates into CASSLDPRTTSTSYEQYF.

The CDR3 here is CASSSASGRVNQPQHF. The CDR3, as DNA: TGTGCCAGCAGCTCGGCTAGCGGGAGAGTGAATCAGCCCCAGCATTTT. J is TRBJ1-5 and V is TRBV5-4; D uncertain. The CDR3 has 16 amino acids. The ends were cut back, 3 bases at V and 4 bases at J, with 17 bases in the middle. Germline CDR1 is SGHNT and CDR2 is YYREEE (reference sequence).

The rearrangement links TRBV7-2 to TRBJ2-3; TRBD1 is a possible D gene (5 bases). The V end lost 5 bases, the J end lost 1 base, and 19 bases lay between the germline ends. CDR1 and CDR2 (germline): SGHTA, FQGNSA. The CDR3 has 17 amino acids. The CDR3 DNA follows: TGTGCCAGCAGCCCTCCCGCGTTGGGGCTGGGCACAGATACGCAGTATTTT. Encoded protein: CASSPPALGLGTDTQYF.

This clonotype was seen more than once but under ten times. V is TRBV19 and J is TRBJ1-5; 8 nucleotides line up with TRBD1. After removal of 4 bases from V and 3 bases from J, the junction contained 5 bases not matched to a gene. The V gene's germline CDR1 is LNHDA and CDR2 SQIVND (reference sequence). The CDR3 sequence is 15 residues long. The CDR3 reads CASSTTGAYNQPQHF. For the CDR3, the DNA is TGTGCCAGTAGTACGACAGGGGCCTACAATCAGCCCCAGCATTTT.

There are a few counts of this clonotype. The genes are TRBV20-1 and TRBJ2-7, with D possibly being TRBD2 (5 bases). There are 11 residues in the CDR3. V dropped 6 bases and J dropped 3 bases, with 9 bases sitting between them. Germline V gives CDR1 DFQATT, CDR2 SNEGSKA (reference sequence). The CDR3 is CSAPTSYEQYF. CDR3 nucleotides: TGCAGTGCCCCCACTAGCTACGAGCAGTACTTC.

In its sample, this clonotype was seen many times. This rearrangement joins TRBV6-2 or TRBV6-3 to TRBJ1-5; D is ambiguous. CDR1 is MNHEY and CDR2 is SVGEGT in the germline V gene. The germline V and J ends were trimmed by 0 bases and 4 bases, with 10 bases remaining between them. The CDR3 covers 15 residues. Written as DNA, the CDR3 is TGTGCCAGCAGTTACTCACCCCTCCTGAATCAGCCCCAGCATTTT. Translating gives CASSYSPLLNQPQHF.

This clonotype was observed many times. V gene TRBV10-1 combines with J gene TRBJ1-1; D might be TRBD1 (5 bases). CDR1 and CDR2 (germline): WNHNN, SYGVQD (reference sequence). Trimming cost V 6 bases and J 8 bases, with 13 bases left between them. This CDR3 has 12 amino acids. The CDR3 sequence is CASRHDSGEAFF. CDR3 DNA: TGCGCCAGCAGACACGACAGCGGAGAAGCTTTCTTT.

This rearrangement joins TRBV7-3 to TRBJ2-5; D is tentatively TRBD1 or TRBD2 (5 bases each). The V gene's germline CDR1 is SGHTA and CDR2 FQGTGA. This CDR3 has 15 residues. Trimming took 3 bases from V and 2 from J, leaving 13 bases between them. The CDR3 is CASSLSPGRQETQYF. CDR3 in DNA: TGTGCCAGCAGCTTGTCTCCGGGGCGACAAGAGACCCAGTACTTC.

CDR3 residues: CAIRWTSGGQETQYF. The CDR3 nucleotides are TGTGCCATCAGGTGGACTAGCGGGGGGCAAGAGACCCAGTACTTC. This chain joins TRBV10-3 and TRBJ2-5; TRBD2 matches 14 bases. The CDR3 contains 15 residues. Germline V gene data show CDR1 as ENHRY and CDR2 as SYGVKD. With 6 bases clipped from V and 2 bases from J, the junction kept 2 bases outside the gene matches.

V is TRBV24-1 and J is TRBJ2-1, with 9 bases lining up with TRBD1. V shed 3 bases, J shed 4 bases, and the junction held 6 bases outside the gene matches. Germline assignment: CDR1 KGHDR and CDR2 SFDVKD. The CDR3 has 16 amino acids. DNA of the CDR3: TGTGCCACCAGTGATCCGAGGACAGGGGTATACAATGAGCAGTTCTTC. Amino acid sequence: CATSDPRTGVYNEQFF.

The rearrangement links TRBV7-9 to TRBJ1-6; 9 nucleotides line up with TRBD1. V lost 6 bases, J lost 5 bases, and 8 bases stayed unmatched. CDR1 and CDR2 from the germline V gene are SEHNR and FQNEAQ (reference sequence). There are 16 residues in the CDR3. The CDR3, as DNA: TGTGCCAGCAGTCCCCCCCGGGACAGGGATAATTCACCCCTCCACTTT. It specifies CASSPPRDRDNSPLHF.

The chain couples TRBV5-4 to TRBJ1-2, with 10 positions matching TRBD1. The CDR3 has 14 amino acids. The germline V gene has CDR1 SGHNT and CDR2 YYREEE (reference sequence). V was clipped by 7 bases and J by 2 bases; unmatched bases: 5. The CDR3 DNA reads TGTGCCAGCGCCCCGGGACAGGGGAACTATGGCTACACCTTC. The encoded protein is CASAPGQGNYGYTF.

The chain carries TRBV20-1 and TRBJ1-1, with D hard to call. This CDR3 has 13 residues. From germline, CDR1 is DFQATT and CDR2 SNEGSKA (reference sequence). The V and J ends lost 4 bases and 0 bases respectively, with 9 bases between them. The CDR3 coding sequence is TGCAGTGCTACCCGGGATATGAACACTGAAGCTTTCTTT. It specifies CSATRDMNTEAFF.

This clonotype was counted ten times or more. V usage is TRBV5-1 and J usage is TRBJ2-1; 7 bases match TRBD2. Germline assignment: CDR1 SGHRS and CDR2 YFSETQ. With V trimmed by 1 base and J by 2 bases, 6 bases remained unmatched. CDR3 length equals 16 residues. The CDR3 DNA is TGCGCCAGCAGCTTGTCGGCTAGCGGAACCTACAATGAGCAGTTCTTC. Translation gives CASSLSASGTYNEQFF.

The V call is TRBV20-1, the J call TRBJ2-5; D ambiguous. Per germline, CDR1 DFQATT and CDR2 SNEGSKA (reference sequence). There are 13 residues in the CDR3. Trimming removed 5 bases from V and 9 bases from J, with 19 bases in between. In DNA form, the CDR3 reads TGCAGTGCTCTCCGTGGCGGCAATCAGCCCCAGTACTTC. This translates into CSALRGGNQPQYF.

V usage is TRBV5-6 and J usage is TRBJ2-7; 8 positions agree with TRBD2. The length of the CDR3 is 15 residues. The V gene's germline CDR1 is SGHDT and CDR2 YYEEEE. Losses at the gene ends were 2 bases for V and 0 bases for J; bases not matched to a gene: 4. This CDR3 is CASSLSGGLSYEQYF. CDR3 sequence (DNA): TGTGCCAGCAGCTTAAGCGGGGGCCTCTCCTACGAGCAGTACTTC.

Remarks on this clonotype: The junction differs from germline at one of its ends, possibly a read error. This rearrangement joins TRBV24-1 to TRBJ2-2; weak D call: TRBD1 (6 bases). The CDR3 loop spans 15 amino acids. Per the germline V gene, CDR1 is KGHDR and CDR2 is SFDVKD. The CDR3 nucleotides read TGTGCCACCAGTGCGCGTCAGGGGAACGCCGGGGAGCTGTTTTTT. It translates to CATSARQGNAGELFF.

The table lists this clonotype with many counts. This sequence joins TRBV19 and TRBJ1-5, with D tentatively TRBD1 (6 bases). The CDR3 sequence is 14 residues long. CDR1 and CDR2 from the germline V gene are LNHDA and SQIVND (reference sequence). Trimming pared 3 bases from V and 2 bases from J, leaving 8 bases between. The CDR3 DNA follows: TGTGCCAGTAGTATGACAGGACGCAATCAGCCCCAGCATTTT. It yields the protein CASSMTGRNQPQHF.

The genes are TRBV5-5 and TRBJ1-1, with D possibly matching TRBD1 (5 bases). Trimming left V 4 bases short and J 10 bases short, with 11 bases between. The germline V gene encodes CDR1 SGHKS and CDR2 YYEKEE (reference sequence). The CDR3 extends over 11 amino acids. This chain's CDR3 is CASSSGTGAFF. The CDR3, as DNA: TGTGCCAGCAGCAGTGGGACGGGAGCTTTCTTT.